This passage covers 24 T cell receptor beta chains from one sample sequenced in a study of blood T cell repertoires in COVID-19. The table came from immunoSEQ multiplex PCR; TCRdb's copy has only in-frame clones and leaves some out. Of roughly 170,000 clones listed, around 85% are singletons. Sequencing was carried out using peripheral blood. Every receptor here comes from a man in his 70s with active or convalescent COVID-19.

The gene calls are TRBV5-1 and TRBJ2-5; D perhaps matches TRBD1 (6 bases). Germline V gene sequence: CDR1 SGHRS, CDR2 YFSETQ. Trimming pared 0 bases from V and 5 bases from J, leaving 11 bases between. The CDR3 sequence is 14 residues long. CDR3 sequence reads: CASSLGQAYETQYF. CDR3 in DNA: TGCGCCAGCAGCTTGGGACAGGCTTATGAGACCCAGTACTTC. The full variable domain, rest sourced from reference TRBV5-1 and TRBJ2-5, is KAGVTQTPRYLIKTRGQQVTLSCSPISGHRSVSWYQQTPGQGLQFLFEYFSETQRNKGNFPGRFSGRQFSNSRSEMNVSTLELGDSALYLCASSLGQAYETQYFGPGTRLLVL.

The rearrangement links TRBV7-2 to TRBJ1-6; D remains ambiguous. The V and J ends lost 1 base and 11 bases respectively, with 12 bases between them. The germline CDR1 and CDR2 sequences are SGHTA and FQGNSA. This CDR3 region has 14 residues. The CDR3, as DNA: TGTGCCAGCAGCTTAGGGACTACTGGGACACCCCTCCACTTT. Residues: CASSLGTTGTPLHF.

The V gene is TRBV18, the J gene TRBJ1-6, with D perhaps matching TRBD1 (5 bases). Trimming removed 0 bases at V and 9 bases at J, with 12 bases between. The CDR3 runs 15 residues. Germline assignment: CDR1 KGHSH and CDR2 LQKENI. The chain's CDR3 is CASSPPGRRSSPLHF. For the CDR3, the DNA is TGTGCCAGCTCACCACCGGGGCGTCGAAGTTCACCCCTCCACTTT.

V usage is TRBV27 and J usage is TRBJ1-1; D possibly corresponds to TRBD1 (6 bases). V dropped 5 bases and J dropped 4 bases, with 14 bases sitting between them. Germline V CDR1 and CDR2: MNHEY, SMNVEV (reference sequence). The length of the CDR3 is 14 residues. Here the CDR3 DNA reads TGTGCCAGCAGTCACAAGGGGGGGGTCACTGAAGCTTTCTTT. The encoded protein is CASSHKGGVTEAFF.

The J gene is TRBJ2-5, the V gene TRBV6-1; 8 bases fit TRBD2. V lost 5 bases, J lost 0 bases, and 2 bases stayed unmatched. From germline, CDR1 is MNHNS and CDR2 SASEGT. The CDR3 runs 14 residues. In nucleotides, the CDR3 is TGTGCCAGCAGTAGCGGGGGCTACCAAGAGACCCAGTACTTC. The encoded protein is CASSSGGYQETQYF.

The rearrangement uses TRBV6-2 or TRBV6-3 and TRBJ1-5, with a weak D call TRBD1 (5 bases). The V and J ends lost 4 bases and 5 bases respectively, with 21 bases between them. CDR1 MNHEY and CDR2 SVGEGT come from the germline V gene. This CDR3 spans 17 amino acids. The CDR3 loop reads CASSSPKFARADQPQHF. CDR3 nucleotides: TGTGCCAGCAGTTCCCCGAAGTTCGCCAGGGCTGATCAGCCCCAGCATTTT.

As to this clone: A read error may account for a junction end that differs from germline. The gene calls are TRBV7-7 and TRBJ1-5; tentative D call: TRBD1 (5 bases). Looked up from germline, CDR1 is SSHAT and CDR2 is FNYEAQ (reference sequence). The CDR3 runs to 13 residues. The CDR3 nucleotides are TGTGCTAGCAGCCAGGGAAGCAATCAGCCCCAGCATTTT. Protein product: CASSQGSNQPQHF.

The rearrangement links TRBV7-8 to TRBJ1-1, with D hard to call. This CDR3 comprises 14 residues. Trimming took off 3 bases at V and 0 bases at J, with 8 bases between the two ends. Germline CDR1 is SGHVS and CDR2 is FQNEAQ. CDR3 in DNA: TGTGCCAGCAGCTTGACCGACTTGAACACTGAAGCTTTCTTT. This codes for CASSLTDLNTEAFF.

The CDR3 is CASSYWTKTYEQYF. The CDR3, as DNA: TGTGCCAGCAGCTACTGGACAAAAACCTACGAGCAGTACTTC. The chain employs TRBV11-2 and TRBJ2-7; D is possibly TRBD1 (5 bases). V was pared by 4 bases and J by 2 bases, with 12 bases between. The V gene's germline CDR1 is SGHAT and CDR2 FQNNGV. This CDR3 is 14 amino acids long.

The genes are TRBV10-3 and TRBJ1-4, with a possible D match to TRBD1 (5 bases). With 6 bases removed from V and 4 bases from J, the gap between germline ends came to 15 bases. Per the germline V gene, CDR1 is ENHRY and CDR2 is SYGVKD. The CDR3 covers 15 residues. The CDR3 sequence: CAIRRSGGDNEKLFF. In DNA form, the CDR3 reads TGTGCCATCAGGCGGAGCGGGGGGGATAATGAAAAACTGTTTTTT.

This clone appeared a single time. The chain has TRBV19 and TRBJ1-1, with 9 positions matching TRBD1. The CDR3 covers 14 residues. Looked up from germline, CDR1 is LNHDA and CDR2 is SQIVND (reference sequence). The trim removed 6 bases at V and 1 base at J, leaving 3 bases unmatched. The CDR3 region has the DNA TGTGCCAGTAGGGGACAGGGCCAGAACACTGAAGCTTTCTTT. This encodes CASRGQGQNTEAFF.

This chain uses TRBV19 with TRBJ1-2; tentatively, D is TRBD1 (6 bases). Germline-derived CDR1 and CDR2 are LNHDA and SQIVND (reference sequence). Between the trimmed V and J ends, which lost 6 bases and 0 bases, there was a span of 14 bases. This CDR3 contains 15 residues. The CDR3 region has the DNA TGTGCCAGTAGCACAGGGCCTTCTCCTAACTATGGCTACACCTTC. Translation gives CASSTGPSPNYGYTF.

The rearrangement joins TRBV6-5 to TRBJ2-1, with a possible D match to TRBD2 (6 bases). Deletions cut 5 bases from V and 8 bases from J, with 13 bases between. The CDR3 has 13 amino acids. CDR1 and CDR2 (germline): MNHEY, SVGAGI. The CDR3 DNA is TGTGCCAGCAGTCCGACTAGTATGCATGAGCAGTTCTTC. It encodes CASSPTSMHEQFF.

This clone appeared a few times. The CDR3 here is CASSSYPRRGEKLFF. The CDR3 nucleotides read TGTGCCAGCAGCTCCTATCCGAGGAGGGGAGAAAAACTGTTTTTT. The chain links TRBV7-6 to TRBJ1-4, with D possibly being TRBD1 (5 bases). CDR1 is SGHVS, CDR2 FNYEAQ, per germline. The V and J ends lost 4 bases and 8 bases respectively, with 17 bases between them. CDR3 length: 15 amino acids.

V is TRBV19 and J is TRBJ2-3; 10 nucleotides align to TRBD2. The CDR3 consists of 17 residues. J was trimmed by 4 bases and V by 6 bases; bases with no gene match: 13. Germline V lookup: CDR1 LNHDA, CDR2 SQIVND (reference sequence). The CDR3 DNA is TGTGCCAGTAGCAAAGAGCGACTAGCGGGCGGCGCAGATACGCAGTATTTT. It codes for CASSKERLAGGADTQYF.

V is TRBV5-1 and J is TRBJ2-3; 7 nucleotides align to TRBD1. This CDR3 contains 15 residues. Trimming at V came to 5 bases and at J to 0 bases, leaving 6 bases not matched to a gene. CDR1 is SGHRS, CDR2 YFSETQ, per germline. CDR3 sequence (DNA): TGCGCCAGCAGACCCACAGGGGACAGCACAGATACGCAGTATTTT. Residues: CASRPTGDSTDTQYF.

The CDR3 DNA is TGTGCCAGCAGCCCCTATAGCAATCAGCCCCAGCATTTT. This translates into CASSPYSNQPQHF. This chain links TRBV7-9 with TRBJ1-5; no firm D call. The CDR3 consists of 13 residues. CDR1 SEHNR and CDR2 FQNEAQ come from the germline V gene (reference sequence). Trimming cost V 5 bases and J 0 bases, with 5 bases left between them. Looking up the rest from reference TRBV7-9 and TRBJ1-5 gives the full variable domain: DTGVSQNPRHKITKRGQNVTFRCDPISEHNRLYWYRQTLGQGPEFLTYFQNEAQLEKSRLLSDRFSAERPKGSFSTLEIQRTEQGDSAMYLCASSPYSNQPQHFGDGTRLSIL.

This clone was picked up a small number of times. V is TRBV27 and J is TRBJ2-3; no firm D call. The CDR3 has 11 residues. The V gene lost 4 bases and the J gene lost 4 bases, with 3 bases spanning the gap. The germline gives CDR1 MNHEY, CDR2 SMNVEV (reference sequence). The CDR3 bases are TGTGCCAGCAGTTCGGCAGATACGCAGTATTTT. This encodes CASSSADTQYF.

V and J are TRBV30 and TRBJ1-2; D is uncertain. V lost 0 bases to trimming and J lost 4 bases, with 12 bases between them. Germline CDR1 is GTSNPN and CDR2 is SVGIG (reference sequence). The CDR3 loop spans 14 amino acids. In nucleotides, the CDR3 is TGTGCCTGGAGTGTGGAAGTGCGGATCTATGGCTACACCTTC. Amino acids: CAWSVEVRIYGYTF.

There are a few counts of this clone. The chain uses TRBV10-2 and TRBJ2-3, with 10 bases lining up with TRBD2. V trimming: 5 bases; J trimming: 7 bases; junction bases outside the gene matches: 6. Germline V gene lookup returns CDR1 WSHSY and CDR2 SAAADI. This CDR3 contains 14 residues. The CDR3 DNA follows: TGCGCCAGCAGTAGCGGGGGGGACGGGAATACGCAGTATTTT. It translates to CASSSGGDGNTQYF.

The chain has TRBV5-5 and TRBJ2-7, with 7 bases that match TRBD1. Germline V gene sequence: CDR1 SGHKS, CDR2 YYEKEE (reference sequence). The ends lost 4 bases at V and 0 bases at J; junction bases unmatched: 7. The CDR3 has 15 amino acids. The CDR3 nucleotides read TGTGCCAGCAGCACGGCCGGGACAGACTCCTACGAGCAGTACTTC. Protein: CASSTAGTDSYEQYF. The whole variable domain, remainder taken from reference TRBV5-5 and TRBJ2-7, is DAGVTQSPTHLIKTRGQQVTLRCSPISGHKSVSWYQQVLGQGPQFIFQYYEKEERGRGNFPDRFSARQFPNYSSELNVNALLLGDSALYLCASSTAGTDSYEQYFGPGTRLTVT.

For the CDR3, the DNA is TGTGCCAGCCTAACGCCAGGGCCCTACTCTGGAAACACCATATATTTT. Its translation: CASLTPGPYSGNTIYF. The V call is TRBV28, the J call TRBJ1-3, with D tentatively TRBD1 (5 bases). The CDR3 runs to 16 residues. Trimming stripped 8 bases from V and 0 bases from J, with 17 bases between. The germline gives CDR1 MDHEN, CDR2 SYDVKM. Full variable domain (outside the CDR3, taken from reference TRBV28 and TRBJ1-3): DVKVTQSSRYLVKRTGEKVFLECVQDMDHENMFWYRQDPGLGLRLIYFSYDVKMKEKGDIPEGYSVSREKKERFSLILESASTNQTSMYLCASLTPGPYSGNTIYFGEGSWLTVV.

The chain uses TRBV5-6 and TRBJ1-1; D may be TRBD1 (6 bases). The CDR3 sequence is 15 residues long. Germline loops: CDR1 SGHDT, CDR2 YYEEEE. V lost 0 bases to trimming and J lost 0 bases, with 9 bases between them. The CDR3 region is CASSLGTDLNTEAFF. Written as DNA, the CDR3 is TGTGCCAGCAGCTTGGGGACAGACCTGAACACTGAAGCTTTCTTT.

In DNA, the CDR3 is TGTGCCAGTAGTGCGACAGGAACTGGAAACACCATATATTTT. Translated: CASSATGTGNTIYF. This chain joins TRBV19 and TRBJ1-3; perhaps TRBD1 as D (6 bases). The CDR3 loop spans 14 amino acids. V lost 5 bases, J lost 2 bases, and 10 bases lay in between. The germline V gene encodes CDR1 LNHDA and CDR2 SQIVND (reference sequence).